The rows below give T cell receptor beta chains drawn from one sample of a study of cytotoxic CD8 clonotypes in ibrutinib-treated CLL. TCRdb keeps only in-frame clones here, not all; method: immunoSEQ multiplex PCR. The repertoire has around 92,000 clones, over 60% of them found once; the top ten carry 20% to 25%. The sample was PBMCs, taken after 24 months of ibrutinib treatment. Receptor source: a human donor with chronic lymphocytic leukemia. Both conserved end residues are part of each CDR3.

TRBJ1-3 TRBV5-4 CASSLERSGNTIYF
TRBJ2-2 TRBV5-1 CASSGRQGRSGELFF
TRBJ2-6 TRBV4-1 CASSQDVRGRGGGANVLTF
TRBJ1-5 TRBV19 CASSRTGVQNQPQHF
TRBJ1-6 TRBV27 CASSLRQASSPLHF
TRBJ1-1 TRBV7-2 CASSLDGLTEAFF
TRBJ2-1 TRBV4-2 CASSQDLAGGSRNEQFF
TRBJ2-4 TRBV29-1 CSVGKAKNIQYF
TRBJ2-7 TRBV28 CASSSPGTGFREQYF
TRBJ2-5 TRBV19 CASSRGQDVGETQYF
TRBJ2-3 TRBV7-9 CATAGSTDTQYF
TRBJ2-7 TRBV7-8 CASSLFVGAYEQYF
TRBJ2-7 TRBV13 CASSRRGRDEQYF
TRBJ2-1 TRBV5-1 CASSSTGFEINEQFF
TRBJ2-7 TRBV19 CASSTQGGDVYEQYF
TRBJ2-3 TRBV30 CAWRTYTDTQYF
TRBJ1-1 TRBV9 CASSVVGRAEAFF
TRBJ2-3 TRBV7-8 CASSLTGGADTQYF
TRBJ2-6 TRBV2 CASFSMGSGANVLTF
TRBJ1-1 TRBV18 CASSPGGETEAFF
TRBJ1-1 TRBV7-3 CASSLSGQGNTEAFF
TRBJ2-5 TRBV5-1 CASSSGLAGRGATQETQYF
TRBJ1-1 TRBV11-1 CASSLVRNTEAFF
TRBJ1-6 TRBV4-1 CASSQGTGTLYNSPLHF
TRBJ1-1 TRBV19 CASSMGRKAFF
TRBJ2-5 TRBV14 CASSQGQGVVETQYF
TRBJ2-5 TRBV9 CASSVDGYGETQYF
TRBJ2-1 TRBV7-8 CASTGTGVGEQFF
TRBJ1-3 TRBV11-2 CASSLVALTGNTIYF
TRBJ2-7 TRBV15 CATSGARSYEQYF